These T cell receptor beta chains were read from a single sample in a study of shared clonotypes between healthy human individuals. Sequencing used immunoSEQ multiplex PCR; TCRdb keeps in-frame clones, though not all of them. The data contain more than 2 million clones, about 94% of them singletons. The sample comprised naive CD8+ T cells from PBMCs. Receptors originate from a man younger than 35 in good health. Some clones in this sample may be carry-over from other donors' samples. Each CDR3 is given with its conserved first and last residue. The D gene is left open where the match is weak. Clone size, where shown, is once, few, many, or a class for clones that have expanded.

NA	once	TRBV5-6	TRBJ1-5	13	CASSFSGNQPQHF	TGTGCCAGCAGCTTCTCAGGCAATCAGCCCCAGCATTTT
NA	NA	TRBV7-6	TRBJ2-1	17	CASSLVRRISSVDEQFF	TGTGCCAGCAGCTTAGTACGGCGGATATCAAGCGTCGATGAGCAGTTCTTC
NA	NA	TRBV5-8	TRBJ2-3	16	CASSLDLLGTTDTQYF	TGTGCCAGCAGCTTGGACTTGTTAGGGACCACAGATACGCAGTATTTT
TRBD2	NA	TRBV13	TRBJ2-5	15	CASSRGDAGPETQYF	TGTGCCAGCAGCCGGGGGGACGCGGGACCAGAGACCCAGTACTTC
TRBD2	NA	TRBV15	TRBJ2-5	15	CATSRDSTSEETQYF	TGTGCCACCAGCAGAGATTCTACTAGCGAAGAGACCCAGTACTTC
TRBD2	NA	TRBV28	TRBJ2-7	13	CASGLAGSYEQYF	TGTGCGAGCGGCCTAGCGGGTTCCTACGAGCAGTACTTC
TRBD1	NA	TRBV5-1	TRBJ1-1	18	CASSLFVTGHRTNTEAFF	TGCGCCAGCAGCTTGTTCGTGACAGGGCATAGGACTAACACTGAAGCTTTCTTT
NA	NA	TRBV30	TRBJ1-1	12	CAWSVSGAAAFF	TGTGCCTGGAGTGTGTCTGGGGCGGCGGCTTTCTTT
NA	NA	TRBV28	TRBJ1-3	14	CASTQSGGGNTIYF	TGTGCCAGCACCCAGTCGGGGGGCGGAAACACCATATATTTT
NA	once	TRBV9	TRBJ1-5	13	CASSSQGNQPQHF	TGTGCCAGCAGCTCCCAAGGGAATCAGCCCCAGCATTTT
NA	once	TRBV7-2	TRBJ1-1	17	CASSLIPGFGADTEAFF	TGTGCCAGCAGCTTGATTCCGGGCTTCGGGGCGGACACTGAAGCTTTCTTT
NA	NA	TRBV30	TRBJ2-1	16	CAGEDRRIGSYNEQFF	TGTGCCGGTGAGGATAGGAGAATAGGGTCCTACAATGAGCAGTTCTTC
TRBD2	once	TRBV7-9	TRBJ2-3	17	CASSLARGGLGTDTQYF	TGTGCCAGCAGCTTAGCGAGGGGGGGACTAGGAACAGATACGCAGTATTTT
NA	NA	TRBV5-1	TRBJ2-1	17	CASSLGRGRGTYNEQFF	TGCGCCAGCAGCTTGGGCAGGGGTCGGGGAACCTACAATGAGCAGTTCTTC
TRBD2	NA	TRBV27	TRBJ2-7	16	CASATLAGGPTYEQYF	TGTGCCAGCGCAACTCTAGCGGGAGGCCCGACTTACGAGCAGTACTTC
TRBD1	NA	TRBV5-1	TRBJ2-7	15	CASSLMVQGKDEQYF	TGCGCCAGCAGCTTAATGGTACAGGGGAAGGACGAGCAGTACTTC
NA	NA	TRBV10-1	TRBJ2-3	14	CASSKEGSADTQYF	TGCGCCAGCAGTAAGGAGGGCTCCGCAGATACGCAGTATTTT
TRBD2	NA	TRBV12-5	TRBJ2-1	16	CASGLDGLAPGNEQFF	TGTGCTAGTGGTTTGGATGGACTAGCGCCGGGCAATGAGCAGTTCTTC
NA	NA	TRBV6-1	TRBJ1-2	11	CASSETHGYTF	TGTGCCAGCAGTGAAACTCATGGCTACACCTTC
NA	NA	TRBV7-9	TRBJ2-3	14	CASTPRQGTDTQYF	TGTGCCAGCACCCCTAGGCAGGGGACAGATACGCAGTATTTT
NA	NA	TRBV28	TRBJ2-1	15	CASLGEDDTHNEQFF	TGTGCCAGCCTAGGGGAAGATGACACCCACAATGAGCAGTTCTTC
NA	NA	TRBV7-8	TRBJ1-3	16	CASSFPGRSSGNTIYF	TGTGCCAGCAGCTTCCCAGGACGGAGCTCTGGAAACACCATATATTTT
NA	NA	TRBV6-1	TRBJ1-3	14	CASSGLTPGNTIYF	TGTGCCAGCAGCGGACTGACTCCTGGAAACACCATATATTTT
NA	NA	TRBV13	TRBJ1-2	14	CASTLGRGEYGYTF	TGTGCCAGCACGCTCGGGAGGGGAGAATATGGCTACACCTTC
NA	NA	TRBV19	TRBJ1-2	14	CASSIDDSLYGYTF	TGTGCCAGTAGTATAGACGACAGTCTCTATGGCTACACCTTC
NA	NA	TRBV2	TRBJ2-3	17	CASSEGGRTPTPDTQYF	TGTGCCAGCAGTGAAGGGGGTCGGACTCCTACGCCAGATACGCAGTATTTT
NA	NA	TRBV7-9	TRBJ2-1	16	CASSSGAEASYNEQFF	TGTGCCAGCAGCTCTGGAGCGGAAGCTTCCTACAATGAGCAGTTCTTC
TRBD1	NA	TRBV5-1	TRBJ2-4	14	CASSQETGTNIQYF	TGCGCCAGCAGCCAAGAGACAGGGACAAACATTCAGTACTTC